This TCR beta chain was documented in a study of T cells in Graves' hyperthyroidism and ophthalmopathy. Orbital computed tomography, thyroid ultrasound, serum thyroxine and TRAb, and clinical symptoms together informed the diagnoses. RNA transcripts provided the source from which TCR beta CDR3 regions were amplified. HTBI primers were employed in a first-round RT-PCR of the TCR CDR3. MiXCR, run by TCRdb on the multiplex PCR reads, gives a single entry per CDR3 protein. Here the sample spans about 560,000 distinct CDR3 sequences, approximately 15% being singletons. This clonotype was seen only once. The sequencing sample was made of blood. This clonotype originated in a woman younger than 35 with Graves' hyperthyroidism.

The DNA for the CDR3 is TGTGCCAGTAGTATAGGGACAGGGGCCCGCGAGCAGTACTTC. Protein sequence: CASSIGTGAREQYF. The J gene is TRBJ2-7, the V gene TRBV19, with 9 nucleotides matching TRBD1. V lost 1 base and J lost 6; bases outside the gene matches: 4. The germline gives CDR1 LNHDA, CDR2 SQIVND (reference sequence). This CDR3 has 14 residues.